Below are 12 T cell receptor beta chains sequenced from a single sample in a study of breast tumors, draining lymph nodes, adjacent tissues. Breast cancer patients provided tissue from their axillary draining lymph nodes. MiXCR, run by TCRdb on the multiplex PCR reads, gives a single entry per CDR3 protein. There are around 140,000 distinct CDR3 sequences in the sample; about 30% occur only once, and around 2.3% lies in the top ten. The sequencing input was axillary lymph node tissue. All receptors derive from a female donor with breast cancer. Some clones in this sample may be carry-over from other donors' samples.

This clonotype was counted at least ten times. This sequence joins TRBV4-3 and TRBJ2-5; no clear D gene. The CDR3 consists of 13 residues. Trimming took 4 bases from V and 7 from J, leaving 13 bases between them. Germline values: CDR1 LGHNA, CDR2 YSLEER. CDR3 residues: CASSPARLGTQYF. CDR3 nucleotides: TGCGCCAGCAGCCCAGCCCGACTTGGGACCCAGTACTTC.

This clonotype was recorded many times. The rearrangement uses TRBV12-3 or TRBV12-4 and TRBJ2-7, with D possibly being TRBD1 or TRBD2 (6 bases each). This CDR3 is 13 amino acids long. Trimming removed 4 bases from V and 7 bases from J, with 14 bases in between. The CDR3 protein is CASSSRQAGEQYF. The CDR3, as DNA: TGTGCCAGCAGTTCGCGACAGGCGGGGGAGCAGTACTTC.

This clonotype appeared many times. The chain has TRBV5-1 and TRBJ2-1, with D possibly called TRBD1 or TRBD2 (5 bases each). V lost 5 bases, J lost 0 bases, and 9 bases lay in between. The germline gives CDR1 SGHRS, CDR2 YFSETQ. The CDR3 length is 14 residues. CDR3 in DNA: TGCGCCAGCAGTAAGGGGAGCTCCTACAATGAGCAGTTCTTC. Translated, it gives CASSKGSSYNEQFF.

This clonotype was picked up many times. The chain employs TRBV7-9 and TRBJ1-2; 10 bases fit TRBD1. This CDR3 comprises 16 residues. The V and J ends lost 1 base and 6 bases, in that order; junction bases with no gene match: 8. Germline lookup yields CDR1 SEHNR and CDR2 FQNEAQ (reference sequence). CDR3 loop: CASSLEDGQGGNGYTF. The CDR3 coding sequence is TGTGCCAGCAGCTTAGAGGACGGACAGGGGGGAAATGGCTACACCTTC.

This clonotype was seen once. V is TRBV7-9 and J is TRBJ2-1; D is unclear. The germline CDR1 and CDR2 sequences are SEHNR and FQNEAQ (reference sequence). This CDR3 region has 16 residues. V lost 7 bases to trimming and J lost 1 base, with 17 bases between them. The chain's CDR3 is CASTARSGDSYNEQFF. CDR3 nucleotide sequence: TGTGCCAGCACCGCGCGCTCGGGTGATTCCTACAATGAGCAGTTCTTC.

Note on this clonotype: An end of the junction differs from the germline gene, which may be a read error. The V and J genes are TRBV6-5 and TRBJ2-7; TRBD2 agrees at 8 bases. CDR1 MNHEY and CDR2 SVGAGI come from the germline V gene. The CDR3 is 14 residues long. The CDR3 loop reads CAISERGNTGELYF. The CDR3 nucleotides are TGTGCCATCAGTGAGCGGGGGAACACCGGGGAGCTGTACTTC.

CDR3 sequence: CATSVRRGDSPLHF. The CDR3 region has the DNA TGTGCCACCAGTGTTAGAAGGGGCGATTCACCCCTCCACTTT. The gene calls are TRBV24-1 and TRBJ1-6; D is possibly TRBD1 (5 bases). Germline V gene data show CDR1 as KGHDR and CDR2 as SFDVKD. CDR3 length: 14 amino acids. V shed 5 bases and J shed 8 bases, with 12 bases lying between them.

This clonotype was recorded at least ten times. The J gene is TRBJ2-1, the V gene TRBV24-1, with TRBD1 matching 9 bases. CDR1 and CDR2 from the germline V gene are KGHDR and SFDVKD. This CDR3 is built from 16 residues. V lost 4 bases and J lost 6; bases outside the gene matches: 9. The CDR3 spells CATSDPGQGVGNEQFF. The CDR3 region has the DNA TGTGCCACCAGTGACCCGGGACAGGGAGTGGGCAATGAGCAGTTCTTC.

The gene calls are TRBV10-1 and TRBJ2-1; D not certain. The V end was cut by 11 bases, the J end by 3 bases, with 11 bases between. The germline V gene encodes CDR1 WNHNN and CDR2 SYGVQD (reference sequence). The CDR3 runs 12 residues. The CDR3, as DNA: TGCGCCTCTGCCACGAACTACAATGAGCAGTTCTTC. Translation gives CASATNYNEQFF.

The chain employs TRBV12-5 and TRBJ1-1, with D perhaps matching TRBD1 (6 bases). Germline values: CDR1 LGHNT, CDR2 FRNRAP. The CDR3 runs 15 residues. CDR3 amino acids: CASSPSGGRSTEAFF. The CDR3 DNA sequence: TGTGCCAGCAGCCCCTCCGGGGGGCGTTCCACTGAAGCTTTCTTT.

This clonotype has more than one count but fewer than ten. The junction and the germline gene differ at one end; a read error may be behind it. This chain uses TRBV12-3 or TRBV12-4 with TRBJ1-5; D ambiguous. The CDR3 length is 16 residues. CDR3 residues: CASSFSRGPSNQPRHF. The CDR3 DNA follows: TGTGCCAGCAGTTTCTCCCGCGGGCCCAGCAATCAGCCCCGGCATTTT.

The chain couples TRBV5-6 to TRBJ1-1; D unclear. Germline CDR1 is SGHDT and CDR2 is YYEEEE. There are 14 residues in the CDR3. With 0 bases removed from V and 1 base from J, the gap between germline ends came to 7 bases. This chain's CDR3 is CASSLVWQNTEAFF. CDR3 DNA sequence: TGTGCCAGCAGCTTGGTCTGGCAGAACACTGAAGCTTTCTTT.